The 9 T cell receptor beta chains in this list originate from one sample, sequenced in a study of blood T cells in healthy people across ages. A sample-barcoded 5' primer and a J-beta primer mix were used in a second PCR of roughly 6 to 11 cycles. TCRdb re-analysed the 5' RACE reads in MiXCR, keeping a single row per CDR3 protein. The sample holds some 690,000 distinct CDR3 sequences, about 24% seen once. The specimen sequenced was blood. Every receptor here comes from a man between 70 and 80 years old in good health.

The chain carries TRBV27 and TRBJ2-5; a possible D gene is TRBD1 (7 bases). Trimming pared 0 bases from V and 5 bases from J, leaving 19 bases between. The CDR3 totals 17 residues. Germline lookup yields CDR1 MNHEY and CDR2 SMNVEV (reference sequence). The CDR3, as DNA: TGTGCCAGCAGTTTATCCCGGGGGAAGACAGGGTCTGAGACCCAGTACTTC. Protein: CASSLSRGKTGSETQYF.

V is TRBV6-5 and J is TRBJ1-4; D might be TRBD1 (5 bases). Germline V gene sequence: CDR1 MNHEY, CDR2 SVGAGI. Trimming left V 8 bases short and J 8 bases short, with 18 bases between. The CDR3 is made up of 14 amino acids. CDR3 in DNA: TGTGCCAGCCGCGGCCAGGGAATGGGGGAAAAACTGTTTTTT. Translated: CASRGQGMGEKLFF.

This chain joins TRBV7-2 and TRBJ1-5; a weak D match, TRBD1 (6 bases). The CDR3 totals 15 residues. From germline, CDR1 is SGHTA and CDR2 FQGNSA. V lost 2 bases and J 7 bases, leaving 15 bases between the germline ends. CDR3 residues: CASSLTPGDGQPQHF. CDR3 nucleotides: TGTGCCAGCAGCTTAACGCCAGGGGACGGGCAGCCCCAGCATTTT.

In regard to this clonotype: A much larger clone differs by one base, so this may be a read error. The CDR3 ends on some other residue instead of the conserved phenylalanine or tryptophan, so this is likely a read error. The chain is built from TRBV29-1 and TRBJ1-4; D not certain. The CDR3 loop spans 14 amino acids. The V gene lost 1 base and the J gene lost 1 base, with 7 bases spanning the gap. Germline values: CDR1 SQVTM, CDR2 ANQGSEA. The CDR3 DNA sequence: TGCAGCGTTGAAGGGACGGGAACTAATGAAAAACTGTTTCTT. This gives the protein CSVEGTGTNEKLFL.

The sample holds many counts of this clonotype. The genes are TRBV5-1 and TRBJ1-2; D remains ambiguous. The CDR3 consists of 13 residues. Germline V gives CDR1 SGHRS, CDR2 YFSETQ. V was clipped by 4 bases and J by 8 bases, with 15 bases between them. The CDR3 DNA follows: TGCGCCAGCAGCAAAGACTTAGGGTTCGGCTACACCTTC. This gives the protein CASSKDLGFGYTF.

The table lists this clonotype with many counts. The CDR3 is CSVAGKGGLAGVYEQYV. The CDR3 nucleotides read TGCAGCGTCGCAGGAAAAGGTGGACTAGCGGGAGTCTACGAGCAGTACGTC. V gene TRBV29-1 combines with J gene TRBJ2-5; TRBD2 agrees at 13 bases. With the DNA end fitting TRBJ2-7 better, the J assignment may be wrong. The CDR3 extends over 17 amino acids. The germline V gene has CDR1 SQVTM and CDR2 ANQGSEA.

This chain links TRBV4-1 with TRBJ2-5; unclear D gene. CDR3 length equals 14 residues. CDR1 MGHRA and CDR2 YSYEKL come from the germline V gene. V was clipped by 4 bases and J by 5 bases, with 14 bases between them. The CDR3 region has the DNA TGCGCCAGCAGCCTCGGACGTTCCGAGGAGACCCAGTACTTC. Translating gives CASSLGRSEETQYF.

V and J are TRBV3-1 and TRBJ2-3; D unclear. The CDR3 loop spans 15 amino acids. Germline assignment: CDR1 LGHDT and CDR2 YNNKEL (reference sequence). Between the trimmed V and J ends, which lost 6 bases and 1 base, there was a span of 14 bases. The CDR3: CASSRLGAGTDTQYF. The CDR3 DNA reads TGTGCCAGCAGTCGTCTCGGCGCAGGCACAGATACGCAGTATTTT.

In its sample, this clonotype was seen many times. Written as DNA, the CDR3 is TGCAGCGTTGGTGGTGTCGGGGAGACCCAGTACTTC. This codes for CSVGGVGETQYF. This chain links TRBV29-1 with TRBJ2-5; D gene uncertain. V was clipped by 4 bases and J by 5 bases, with 11 bases between them. Germline V gene sequence: CDR1 SQVTM, CDR2 ANQGSEA. The length of the CDR3 is 12 residues.